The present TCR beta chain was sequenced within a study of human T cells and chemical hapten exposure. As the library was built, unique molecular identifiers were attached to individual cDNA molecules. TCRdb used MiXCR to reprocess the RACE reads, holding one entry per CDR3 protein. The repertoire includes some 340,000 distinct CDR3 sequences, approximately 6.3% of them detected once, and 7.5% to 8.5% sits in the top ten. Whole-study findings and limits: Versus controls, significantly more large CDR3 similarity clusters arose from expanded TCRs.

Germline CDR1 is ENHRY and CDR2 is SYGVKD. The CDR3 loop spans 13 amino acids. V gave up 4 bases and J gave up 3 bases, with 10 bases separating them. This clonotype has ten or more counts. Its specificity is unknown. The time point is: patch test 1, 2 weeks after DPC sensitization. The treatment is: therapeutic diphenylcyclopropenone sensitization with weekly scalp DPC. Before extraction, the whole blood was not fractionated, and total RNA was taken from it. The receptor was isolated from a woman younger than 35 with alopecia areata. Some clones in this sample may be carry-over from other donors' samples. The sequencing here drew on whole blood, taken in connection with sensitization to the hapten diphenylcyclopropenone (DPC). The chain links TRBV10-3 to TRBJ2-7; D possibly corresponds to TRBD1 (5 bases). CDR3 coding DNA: TGTGCCATCAGTGTGATACAGGACTACGAGCAGTACTTC. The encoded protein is CAISVIQDYEQYF.